This TCR beta chain is from a study of naive and memory T cell subsets. Ligated cDNA underwent four rounds of PCR with nested alpha and beta constant region primers and SP2. Alpha and beta constant region primers primed reverse transcription for blood and skin samples. TCRdb independently ran MiXCR on the 5' RACE reads; one entry per CDR3 protein. This repertoire shows approximately 32,000 distinct CDR3 sequences, approximately 16% found once; its top ten account for 2% to 3%. This CDR3 has 15 residues. Germline CDR1 SGHVS, CDR2 FNYEAQ. Deletions cut 0 bases from V and 1 base from J, with 9 bases between. A UMI-containing oligonucleotide was joined by 3' ligation to the TCR cDNA template.

The chain is built from TRBV7-6 and TRBJ2-5; no definite D call. This clonotype was sampled from a female donor in good health. The CDR3: CASSLARSFQETQYF. The CDR3, as DNA: TGTGCCAGCAGCTTAGCGAGGAGTTTCCAAGAGACCCAGTACTTC. The whole variable domain, remainder taken from reference TRBV7-6 and TRBJ2-5, is GAGVSQSPRYKVTKRGQDVALRCDPISGHVSLYWYRQALGQGPEFLTYFNYEAQQDKSGLPNDRFSAERPEGSISTLTIQRTEQRDSAMYRCASSLARSFQETQYFGPGTRLLVL.